These 10 T cell receptor beta chains came from one sample sequenced in a study of T cells in Graves' hyperthyroidism and ophthalmopathy. RNA transcripts served as the template for amplifying TCR beta CDR3 regions. During a first-round RT-PCR of the TCR CDR3, the HTBI primer set was used. Using its own MiXCR run on the multiplex PCR reads, TCRdb lists one record per CDR3 protein. This sample yields some 620,000 distinct CDR3 sequences, of which around 15% are seen a single time; approximately 3.9% belongs to the top ten. Input material: blood. The origin of the receptors is a woman in her twenties or thirties with Graves' hyperthyroidism.

This clonotype has a count of ten or more. J is TRBJ2-7 and V is TRBV6-5, with D unclear. Per germline, CDR1 MNHEY and CDR2 SVGAGI. V lost 0 bases and J lost 3, with 9 bases in between. The CDR3 covers 14 residues. For the CDR3, the DNA is TGTGCCAGCAGTTACTCCCGGGCAAGCTACGAGCAGTACTTC. This encodes CASSYSRASYEQYF.

This clonotype was seen at least ten times. V and J are TRBV2 and TRBJ2-7; 14 bases fit TRBD2. Trimming took 6 bases from V and 0 from J; bases not matched to a gene: 4. The CDR3 runs 16 residues. Germline-derived CDR1 and CDR2 are SNHLY and FYNNEI. CDR3 loop: CASSRLAGGSSYEQYF. As DNA, the CDR3 is TGTGCCAGCAGCCGACTAGCGGGAGGGAGCTCCTACGAGCAGTACTTC.

Ten or more counts support this clonotype. This chain connects TRBV7-2 to TRBJ2-3; TRBD2 matches 12 bases. The CDR3 sequence is 14 residues long. In germline, CDR1 is SGHTA, CDR2 FQGNSA. V was clipped by 7 bases and J by 4 bases; unmatched bases: 3. CDR3 DNA sequence: TGTGCCAGCAACCTAGCGGGAGGGTCAGATACGCAGTATTTT. Encoded protein: CASNLAGGSDTQYF.

This clonotype was seen more than once but under ten times. The chain carries TRBV5-1 and TRBJ2-1; 7 bases fit TRBD2. Trimming cost V 0 bases and J 8 bases; bases outside gene matches: 8. The V gene's germline CDR1 is SGHRS and CDR2 YFSETQ. This CDR3 has 15 amino acids. This CDR3 reads CASSLAGGGSDEQFF. CDR3 DNA sequence: TGCGCCAGCAGCTTGGCCGGAGGCGGGAGCGATGAGCAGTTCTTC.

This clonotype was seen repeatedly, ten times or more. The gene calls are TRBV30 and TRBJ1-1; the D is unclear. Trimming pared 2 bases from V and 0 bases from J, leaving 10 bases between. CDR3 length equals 14 residues. Germline V gene data show CDR1 as GTSNPN and CDR2 as SVGIG (reference sequence). In nucleotides, the CDR3 is TGTGCCTGGAGTTACGGACGGTTGAACACTGAAGCTTTCTTT. Protein sequence: CAWSYGRLNTEAFF.

This clonotype was found many times. This chain connects TRBV11-2 to TRBJ2-2; D not resolved. Germline values: CDR1 SGHAT, CDR2 FQNNGV. CDR3 size: 15 residues. The germline V and J ends were trimmed by 2 bases and 4 bases, with 11 bases remaining between them. The CDR3 bases are TGTGCCAGCAGCTTATTCGTGATTTCCACCGGGGAGCTGTTTTTT. Translated: CASSLFVISTGELFF.

In this sample, this clonotype turned up many times. This chain links TRBV5-1 with TRBJ2-7; D tentatively reads TRBD1 or TRBD2 (5 bases each). The CDR3 runs 13 residues. Germline V gene lookup returns CDR1 SGHRS and CDR2 YFSETQ. V was shortened by 7 bases and J by 5 bases, with 16 bases between the two germline ends. Written as DNA, the CDR3 is TGCGCCAGCGGGACGTCTCTCGTGGACGAGCAGTACTTC. It specifies CASGTSLVDEQYF.

This clonotype was seen many times. The CDR3 sequence: CASSFGLMNTEAFF. The CDR3 coding sequence is TGTGCCAGCAGTTTCGGACTTATGAACACTGAAGCTTTCTTT. V and J are TRBV12-3 or TRBV12-4 and TRBJ1-1; D is ambiguous. V was cut by 3 bases and J by 0 bases, with 8 bases left in between. The CDR3 is 14 residues long.

Worth noting for this clonotype: With a much larger clone just one base away, this may be a read error. This chain links TRBV3-1 with TRBJ2-7; maybe TRBD2 (6 bases). The CDR3 has 15 residues. Trimming stripped 4 bases from V and 0 bases from J, with 13 bases between. The germline gives CDR1 LGHDT, CDR2 YNNKEL (reference sequence). The DNA of the CDR3 is TGTGCCAGCAGCCGAGAGCGCGGGACCTCCTACGAGCAGTACTTC. This codes for CASSRERGTSYEQYF.

CDR3 bases: TGTGCCAGCAGTTATCTGGACGAGCAGTACTTC. Residues: CASSYLDEQYF. The genes are TRBV5-6 and TRBJ2-7; D gene ambiguous. The CDR3 extends over 11 amino acids. CDR1 is SGHDT and CDR2 is YYEEEE in the germline V gene. The germline V and J ends were trimmed by 5 bases and 5 bases, with 8 bases remaining between them. Full variable domain (rest looked up from reference TRBV5-6 and TRBJ2-7): DAGVTQSPTHLIKTRGQQVTLRCSPKSGHDTVSWYQQALGQGPQFIFQYYEEEERQRGNFPDRFSGHQFPNYSSELNVNALLLGDSALYLCASSYLDEQYFGPGTRLTVT.